This T cell receptor beta chain was sequenced for a study of cytomegalovirus exposure and HLA in healthy donors. Study-level background: Caucasian-associated ancestry cluster membership applied to about 77% of 398 genotyped donors. Findings and limits, study-wide: It was only CMV serostatus that was available as immune exposure information. For most TCR beta V segments, an earlier analysis put the productive rate at about 87% or about 30% of the time.

With regard to this clone: What it binds is not known.

The PCR had 60 Vbeta and 13 Jbeta primers. The assay was immunoSEQ multiplex PCR, and TCRdb's table has in-frame clones only and misses some. Of some 180,000 clones listed, 65% to 90% are singletons. The CDR3 totals 17 residues. Germline V CDR1 and CDR2: LGHNA, YNFKEQ. The ends were cut back, 0 bases at V and 0 bases at J, with 12 bases in the middle. This rearrangement joins TRBV4-2 to TRBJ2-1, with D perhaps TRBD2 (6 bases). Material for sequencing was PBMCs. The TCR comes from a woman aged 50 to 60 in good health and CMV-seronegative. The DNA of the CDR3 is TGTGCCAGCAGCCAAGATCCAGCGGGTTCCTCCTACAATGAGCAGTTCTTC. Translating gives CASSQDPAGSSYNEQFF.